This T cell receptor beta chain was identified in a study of cytomegalovirus exposure and HLA in healthy donors. General observations from the study: TRBV6-2, TRBV6-3 and some other V segments were excluded as indistinguishable.

A few counts support this clone. Its matching antigen is unknown. The junction and the germline gene differ at one end; a read error may be behind it. The germline V gene encodes CDR1 SEHNR and CDR2 FQNEAQ (reference sequence). The CDR3 sequence is 16 residues long. Vbeta (60) and Jbeta (13) primers were used in the PCR. Profiling relied on immunoSEQ multiplex PCR, and the TCRdb table lists in-frame clones only, not all of them. Of 75,000 to 80,000 clones listed, over 60% were seen once; the top ten hold about 12%. This sequence joins TRBV7-9 and TRBJ1-1, with D perhaps matching TRBD1 (6 bases). This clonotype was sampled from a male donor in good health and CMV-seropositive. Sequenced input: PBMCs. CDR3 coding DNA: TGTTCCAGCAGCTTGGTTCGGGGGGGCCGAAACACTGAAGCTTTCTTT. Amino acid sequence: CSSSLVRGGRNTEAFF.